This TCR beta chain was identified during a study of cytomegalovirus exposure and HLA in healthy donors. Study results and caveats: Among TCR beta chains, those listed as cytomegalovirus-associated numbered over 150.

As to this clone: The antigen is undetermined.

There are 14 residues in the CDR3. V trimming: 0 bases; J trimming: 4 bases; junction bases outside the gene matches: 0. The germline V gene encodes CDR1 SGHVS and CDR2 FQNEAQ. Primers included in the PCR were 60 Vbeta and 13 Jbeta primers. Sequenced by immunoSEQ multiplex PCR; TCRdb stores in-frame clones only, minus some. This table has fewer than 200,000 clones, 75% to 80% appearing once. The V call is TRBV7-8, the J call TRBJ2-1; 7 nucleotides match TRBD2. This receptor was obtained from a woman aged 40-49 years in good health and CMV-seropositive. Sequenced material: PBMCs. CDR3 loop: CASSLAAGYNEQFF. In DNA form, the CDR3 reads TGTGCCAGCAGCTTAGCAGCGGGGTACAATGAGCAGTTCTTC.